This T cell receptor (beta chain) was observed in a study of tumor and adjacent non-tumor tissue in lung cancer listed by TCRdb under 2018. About the study as a whole: Patients with adenocarcinoma (12), squamous cell carcinoma (2) and small cell lung cancer (1) were included in the cohort. The 15 enrolled patients, of whom approximately ten were men and 5 were women, were aged 31 to 76 years and were diagnosed with TNM stage I to III disease. Around 31 paired specimens, one tumor and one normal lung sample per patient, were profiled by TCRbeta CDR3 sequencing. A total of 95 million to 150 million productive TCRbeta reads were generated by sequencing, corresponding to an average of about 4 million reads per sample. Using bulk TCRbeta repertoires from around 14 lung cancer patients, the study set lung tumor tissue side by side with matched distant non-tumor lung tissue.

This clonotype was seen at least ten times. It has no known antigen specificity. Within one base of it there is no much larger clone, and no base qualities were kept. Library generation was performed with multiplex PCR. Reads for this sample came from an Illumina HiSeq 2500. TCRbeta libraries were constructed through three rounds of nested PCR with primers (Table S4) according to protocols adapted from ARM-PCR. Before sequencing, PCR products of 200-500 bp were cut from the gel and purified using the QIAquick gel extraction kit. On the study's bioinformatics: Trimmomatic was used to clean the reads, FLASH merged the cleaned reads into complete CDR3 sequences, and MiTCR assigned the sequences to V(D)J germline segments. VDJtools was used to compute clonal diversity as the inverse Simpson's index. In-frame sequences without a premature stop codon were defined as productive reads. Clones were called with MiXCR by TCRdb after fastp trimmed the public reads at Q25, and only in-frame beta chains were retained. Rows with one shared CDR3 protein collapse into an entry with the most common genes and DNA. TCRdb's processing, not the authors' own work, is the source of the V and J calls. The sample data list about 200,000 distinct CDR3 sequences, and 60% to 75% of these were observed just once. The ten largest clones add up to roughly 24% of the sample.

RNA was extracted from bulk unsorted tissue and checked for quality with a NanoDrop ND-1000 and an Agilent 2100. The donors were newly diagnosed lung cancer patients admitted for thoracic surgery in China from August to November 2014 who had not received prior chemotherapy. Patients with previous radiotherapy or chemotherapy, or with another concurrent cancer, were excluded from the study. Pieces of surgical tissue measuring 1-2 cm3 were kept in RNAlater solution and stored at -80 degrees C until use. Results and caveats for the whole study, not just this receptor: The cohort had only 15 or so patients, and the authors noted that larger samples and more detailed clinical data are needed. Because peripheral blood was not sequenced, the blood TCRbeta repertoires of the lung cancer patients in the study went unexamined. In normal lung, the top 100 clones accounted for a significantly larger cumulative share of the repertoire than in tumor tissue. Tumor tissue showed significantly greater TCR diversity (inverse Simpson) than normal lung tissue (around 450 vs 150, P = 0.0075, Mann-Whitney U test). Younger patients had significantly higher TCR diversity, and higher tumor TCR diversity was associated with shorter overall and disease-free survival. Neither the sequencing platform nor unique molecular identifiers are mentioned in the methods.

Based on the germline V gene, the CDR1 and CDR2 sequences are MNHEY and SVGAGI. V is shortened by 5 bases, J by 3 bases, and the region joining them spans 7 bases. Reading from cysteine to phenylalanine, the CDR3 counts 13 amino acids. The read is trimmed to its CDR3 DNA, 39 bases read in frame from base 1. Sample: lung tumor tissue. The rearranged segments are TRBV6-5 and TRBJ1-4; the D gene assignment is ambiguous. The receptor was isolated from a man in his fifties or sixties with non-small cell lung cancer. For the CDR3, the sequence is CASSMTSNEKLFF. The nucleotide sequence reads as follows: TGTGCCAGCAGTATGACTTCTAATGAAAAACTGTTTTTT.